These T cell receptor beta chains were read from a single sample in a study of early T cells in non-severe SARS-CoV-2 infection. One entry per CDR3 protein results from TCRdb running MiXCR on the 5' RACE reads. Here the sample spans 70,000 to 90,000 distinct CDR3 sequences, about 12% being singletons. The sample was whole blood. All receptors derive from an adult who was a healthcare worker with PCR-confirmed SARS-CoV-2 infection or an uninfected control (not recorded which). Both conserved end residues are part of each CDR3. A D gene is named only where the DNA matches it firmly. Not all rows give a size; the values are once, few, many and, for expanded clones, a class.

>TRBJ2-1|TRBV11-2|many|-
CASSLAGRQFF
TGTGCCAGCAGCTTAGCGGGGAGACAGTTCTTC
>TRBJ2-5|TRBV20-1|many|-
CSARLFPQETQYF
TGCAGTGCTAGACTCTTCCCCCAAGAGACCCAGTACTTC
>TRBJ2-7|TRBV11-3|-|-
CASSLDLRLQYF
TGTGCCAGCAGCTTAGATCTCAGGCTCCAGTACTTC
>TRBJ2-5|TRBV28|many|TRBD2
CASTLAGETQYF
TGTGCCAGCACCCTAGCGGGAGAGACCCAGTACTTC
>TRBJ1-1|TRBV3-1|once|TRBD1
CASSQDRVTEAFF
TGTGCCAGCAGCCAGGACAGGGTGACTGAAGCTTTCTTT
>TRBJ2-5|TRBV5-4|-|TRBD2
CASSYGLGEAQYF
TGTGCCAGCAGCTACGGACTAGGCGAGGCCCAGTACTTC
>TRBJ2-7|TRBV11-1|many|-
CASSLLPKSGSYEQYF
TGTGCCAGCAGCCTCCTGCCTAAAAGCGGCTCCTACGAGCAGTACTTC
>TRBJ2-7|TRBV7-8|-|-
CASSSQGVGEQYF
TGTGCCAGCAGCTCACAGGGAGTGGGGGAGCAGTACTTC
>TRBJ2-2|TRBV6-1|many|TRBD1
CASRLTGDTGELFF
TGTGCCAGCAGGCTTACAGGGGACACCGGGGAGCTGTTTTTT
>TRBJ2-1|TRBV14|few|-
CASSQDLALYNAQFF
TGTGCCAGCAGCCAAGATCTGGCCCTCTACAATGCGCAGTTCTTC
>TRBJ2-3|TRBV5-1|-|TRBD2
CASSYSGRITDTQYF
TGCGCCAGCAGCTATAGCGGGAGAATCACAGATACGCAGTATTTT
>TRBJ2-4|TRBV20-1|many|TRBD1
CSARGKGAGAKNIQYF
TGCAGTGCTAGAGGGAAGGGGGCTGGGGCCAAAAACATTCAGTACTTC
>TRBJ2-7|TRBV27|few|-
CASSVDEGRSYEQYF
TGTGCCAGCTCAGTTGACGAGGGTAGATCCTACGAGCAGTACTTC
>TRBJ1-1|TRBV12-3/TRBV12-4|-|TRBD1
CASSPRGGRDTEAFF
TGTGCCAGCAGTCCTCGAGGGGGCCGGGACACTGAAGCTTTCTTT
>TRBJ2-3|TRBV6-6|-|TRBD2
CASSLTSTSGGTDTQYF
TGTGCCAGCAGCCTCACCTCGACTAGCGGAGGCACAGATACGCAGTATTTT
>TRBJ2-5|TRBV20-1|-|-
CSAPRDATLRETQYF
TGCAGTGCGCCCCGGGATGCGACTTTGCGGGAGACCCAGTACTTC
>TRBJ2-6|TRBV19|many|TRBD1
CASTGTGLSGANVLTF
TGTGCCAGTACGGGGACAGGTCTCTCTGGGGCCAACGTCCTGACTTTC
>TRBJ2-3|TRBV29-1|-|-
CSVSIGDTQYF
TGCAGCGTCTCAATAGGGGATACGCAGTATTTT
>TRBJ2-1|TRBV20-1|many|-
CSASKDSYNEQFF
TGCAGTGCTAGCAAGGACTCATACAATGAGCAGTTCTTC
>TRBJ2-1|TRBV7-6|-|-
CASSASYSRMGEQFF
TGTGCCAGCAGCGCCTCTTACTCCCGGATGGGTGAGCAGTTCTTC
>TRBJ2-1|TRBV28|-|TRBD2
CASTPGTSGRNEQFF
TGTGCCAGCACCCCCGGGACTAGCGGGAGAAATGAGCAGTTCTTC
>TRBJ2-1|TRBV2|few|-
CASSEGRVGAEQFF
TGTGCCAGCAGTGAGGGCAGGGTGGGGGCTGAGCAGTTCTTC
>TRBJ2-5|TRBV29-1|few|-
CSVAPQGRGRETQYF
TGCAGCGTCGCACCCCAGGGCAGGGGAAGAGAGACCCAGTACTTC
>TRBJ2-3|TRBV20-1|few|TRBD2
CSACKREAGTDTQYF
TGCAGTGCCTGTAAGCGGGAGGCGGGCACAGATACGCAGTATTTT
>TRBJ2-2|TRBV12-3/TRBV12-4|few|-
CASSSFVPGELFF
TGTGCCAGCAGCTCTTTTGTCCCCGGGGAGCTGTTTTTT
>TRBJ2-1|TRBV7-6|few|-
CASSLGQGVTSGDNEQFF
TGTGCCAGCAGCTTAGGACAGGGGGTGACTAGCGGTGACAATGAGCAGTTCTTC
>TRBJ2-1|TRBV5-7|-|TRBD2
CASSFRTRDNEQFF
TGTGCCAGCAGCTTCCGGACTAGGGACAATGAGCAGTTCTTC
>TRBJ2-5|TRBV2|-|-
CASSARDRRMETQYF
TGTGCCAGCAGTGCCCGGGACCGGCGAATGGAGACCCAGTACTTC
>TRBJ1-2|TRBV9|many|-
CASSPGRGVYGYTF
TGTGCCAGCAGCCCCGGAAGGGGGGTCTATGGCTACACCTTC
>TRBJ1-2|TRBV14|-|-
CASSPREGMANYGYTF
TGTGCCAGCAGCCCCCGTGAAGGGATGGCTAACTATGGCTACACCTTC
>TRBJ1-2|TRBV5-1|few|-
CASSLETPNYGYTF
TGCGCCAGCAGCTTGGAGACTCCTAACTATGGCTACACCTTC
>TRBJ2-7|TRBV11-2|few|TRBD1
CASSIETGGFREQYF
TGTGCCAGCAGCATTGAGACAGGGGGATTTAGAGAGCAGTACTTC
>TRBJ2-3|TRBV5-1|many|-
CASTLVGTDTQYF
TGCGCCAGCACCCTAGTTGGCACAGATACGCAGTATTTT
>TRBJ1-5|TRBV7-8|few|-
CASSLNNQPQHF
TGTGCCAGCAGCTTAAACAATCAGCCCCAGCATTTT
>TRBJ1-1|TRBV28|many|-
CASSLITPNTEAFF
TGTGCCAGCAGTTTAATTACGCCGAACACTGAAGCTTTCTTT
>TRBJ2-7|TRBV6-2/TRBV6-3|-|-
CASSYLGAGEQYF
TGTGCCAGCAGTTACTTGGGGGCTGGCGAGCAGTACTTC
>TRBJ2-1|TRBV29-1|-|-
CSARRGSGVDEQFF
TGCAGCGCGCGCCGCGGGTCGGGGGTGGATGAGCAGTTCTTC
>TRBJ1-1|TRBV29-1|-|-
CSVGGHTEAFF
TGCAGCGTAGGCGGGCACACTGAAGCTTTCTTT
>TRBJ2-1|TRBV12-3/TRBV12-4|-|TRBD1
CASSLNRGRYNEQFF
TGTGCCAGCAGTTTAAACAGGGGGCGCTACAATGAGCAGTTCTTC
>TRBJ2-7|TRBV12-3/TRBV12-4|few|TRBD1
CASSLDRAEQYF
TGTGCCAGCAGCTTGGACAGGGCCGAGCAGTACTTC
>TRBJ2-3|TRBV4-2|few|TRBD2
CASSPGLATQYF
TGTGCCAGCAGTCCTGGACTAGCGACGCAGTATTTT
>TRBJ2-4|TRBV7-2|few|-
CASSSLKNIQYF
TGTGCCAGCAGCTCCCTCAAAAACATTCAGTACTTC
>TRBJ2-5|TRBV12-3/TRBV12-4|many|-
CASSLPGTQETQYF
TGTGCCAGCAGTTTGCCGGGGACCCAAGAGACCCAGTACTTC
>TRBJ2-3|TRBV12-3/TRBV12-4|many|TRBD2
CASSLPILSSGTTDTQYF
TGTGCCAGCAGTTTACCCATCCTGAGTAGCGGGACCACAGATACGCAGTATTTT